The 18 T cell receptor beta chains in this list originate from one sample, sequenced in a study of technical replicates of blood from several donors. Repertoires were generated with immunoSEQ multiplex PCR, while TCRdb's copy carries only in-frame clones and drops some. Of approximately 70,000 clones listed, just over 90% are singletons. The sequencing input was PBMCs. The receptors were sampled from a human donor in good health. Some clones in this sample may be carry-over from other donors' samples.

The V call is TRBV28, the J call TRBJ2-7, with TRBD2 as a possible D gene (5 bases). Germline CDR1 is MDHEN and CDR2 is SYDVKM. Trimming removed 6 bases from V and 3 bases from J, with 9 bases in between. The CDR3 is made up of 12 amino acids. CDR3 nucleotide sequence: TGTGCCAGCAGCCGTGACTACTACGAGCAGTACTTC. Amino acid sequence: CASSRDYYEQYF.

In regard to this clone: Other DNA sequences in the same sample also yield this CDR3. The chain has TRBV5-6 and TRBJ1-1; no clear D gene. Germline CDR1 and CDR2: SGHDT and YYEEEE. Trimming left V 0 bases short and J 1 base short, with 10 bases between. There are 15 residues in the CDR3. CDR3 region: CASSLAYRTNTEAFF. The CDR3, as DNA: TGTGCCAGCAGCTTGGCCTACAGAACGAACACTGAAGCTTTCTTT.

The CDR3 DNA follows: TGTGCCAGCAGCTTCTCAGGGAATATAGGCACTGAAGCTTTCTTT. Translation: CASSFSGNIGTEAFF. The chain recombines TRBV7-2 with TRBJ1-1; D possibly corresponds to TRBD1 (5 bases). CDR3 length: 15 residues. Per germline, CDR1 SGHTA and CDR2 FQGNSA. V dropped 3 bases and J dropped 4 bases, with 15 bases sitting between them.

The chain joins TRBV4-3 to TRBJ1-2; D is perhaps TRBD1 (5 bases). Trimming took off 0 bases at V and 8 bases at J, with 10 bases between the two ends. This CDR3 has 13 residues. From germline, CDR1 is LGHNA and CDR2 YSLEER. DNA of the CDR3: TGCGCCAGCAGCCAAGATCGGCAGGGAGGCTACACCTTC. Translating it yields CASSQDRQGGYTF.

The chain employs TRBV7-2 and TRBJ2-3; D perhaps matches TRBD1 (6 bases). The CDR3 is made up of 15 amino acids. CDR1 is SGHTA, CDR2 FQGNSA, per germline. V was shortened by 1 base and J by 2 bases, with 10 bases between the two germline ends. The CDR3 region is CASSLGGRTTDTQYF. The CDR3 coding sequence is TGTGCCAGCAGCTTAGGGGGGCGGACCACAGATACGCAGTATTTT.

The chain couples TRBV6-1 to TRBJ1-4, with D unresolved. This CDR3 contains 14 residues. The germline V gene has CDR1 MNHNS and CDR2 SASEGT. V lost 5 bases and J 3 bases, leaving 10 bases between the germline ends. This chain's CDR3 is CASSRQEANEKLFF. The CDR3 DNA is TGTGCCAGCAGTCGCCAGGAGGCTAATGAAAAACTGTTTTTT.

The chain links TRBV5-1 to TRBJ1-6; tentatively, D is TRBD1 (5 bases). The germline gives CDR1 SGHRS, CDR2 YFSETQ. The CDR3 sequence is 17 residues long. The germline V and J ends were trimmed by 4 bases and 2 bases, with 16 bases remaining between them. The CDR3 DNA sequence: TGCGCCAGCAGCGGCGGAGGAGGGGTCACCTATAATTCACCCCTCCACTTT. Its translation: CASSGGGGVTYNSPLHF. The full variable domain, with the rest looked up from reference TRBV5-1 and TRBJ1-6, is KAGVTQTPRYLIKTRGQQVTLSCSPISGHRSVSWYQQTPGQGLQFLFEYFSETQRNKGNFPGRFSGRQFSNSRSEMNVSTLELGDSALYLCASSGGGGVTYNSPLHFGNGTRLTVT.

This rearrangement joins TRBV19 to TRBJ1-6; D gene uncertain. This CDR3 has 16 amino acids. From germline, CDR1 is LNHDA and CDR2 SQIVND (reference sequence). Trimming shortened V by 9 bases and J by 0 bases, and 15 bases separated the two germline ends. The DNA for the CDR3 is TGTGCCAGCTCCCAAAGGCGGAGCTCCTATAATTCACCCCTCCACTTT. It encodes CASSQRRSSYNSPLHF.

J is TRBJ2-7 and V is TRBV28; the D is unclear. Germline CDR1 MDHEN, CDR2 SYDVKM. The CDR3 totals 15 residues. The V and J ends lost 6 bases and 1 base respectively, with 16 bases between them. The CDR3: CASSSTIGWSYEQYF. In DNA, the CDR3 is TGTGCCAGCAGCAGTACAATTGGTTGGTCCTACGAGCAGTACTTC.

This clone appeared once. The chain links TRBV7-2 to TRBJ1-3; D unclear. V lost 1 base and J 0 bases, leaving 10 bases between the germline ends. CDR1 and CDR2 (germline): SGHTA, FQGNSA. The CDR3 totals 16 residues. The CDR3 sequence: CASSLGTPNSGNTIYF. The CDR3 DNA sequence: TGTGCCAGCAGCTTAGGAACCCCTAACTCTGGAAACACCATATATTTT.

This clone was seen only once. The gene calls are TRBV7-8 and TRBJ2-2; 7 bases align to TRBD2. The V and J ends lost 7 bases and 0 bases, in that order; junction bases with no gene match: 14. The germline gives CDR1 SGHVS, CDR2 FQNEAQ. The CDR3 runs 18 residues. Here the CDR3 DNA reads TGTGCCAGCAACCCGACTCGGCGGGGGTCCACGAACACCGGGGAGCTGTTTTTT. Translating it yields CASNPTRRGSTNTGELFF.

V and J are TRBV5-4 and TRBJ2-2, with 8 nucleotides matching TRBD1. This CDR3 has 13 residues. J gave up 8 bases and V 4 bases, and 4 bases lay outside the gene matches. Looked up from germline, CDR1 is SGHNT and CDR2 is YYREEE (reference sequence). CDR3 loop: CASSRQGTGELFF. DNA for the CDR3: TGTGCCAGCAGCCGACAGGGGACGGGGGAGCTGTTTTTT.

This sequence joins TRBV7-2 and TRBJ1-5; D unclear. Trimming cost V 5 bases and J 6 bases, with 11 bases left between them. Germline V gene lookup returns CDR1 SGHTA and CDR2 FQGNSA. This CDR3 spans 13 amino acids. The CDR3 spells CASSLEGGQPQHF. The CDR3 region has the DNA TGTGCCAGCAGCCTGGAGGGCGGTCAGCCCCAGCATTTT.

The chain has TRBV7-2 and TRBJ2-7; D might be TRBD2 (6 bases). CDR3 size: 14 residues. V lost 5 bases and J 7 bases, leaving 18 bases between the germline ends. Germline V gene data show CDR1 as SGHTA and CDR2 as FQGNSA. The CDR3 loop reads CASSVGTVTLEQYF. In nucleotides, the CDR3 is TGTGCCAGCAGCGTAGGGACTGTTACTTTGGAGCAGTACTTC.

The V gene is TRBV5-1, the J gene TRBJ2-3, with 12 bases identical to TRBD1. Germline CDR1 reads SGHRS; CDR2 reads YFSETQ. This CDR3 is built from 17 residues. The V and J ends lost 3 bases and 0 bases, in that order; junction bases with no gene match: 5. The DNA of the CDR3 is TGCGCCAGCAGCTACGGGACAGGGGGCAGAAGCACAGATACGCAGTATTTT. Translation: CASSYGTGGRSTDTQYF. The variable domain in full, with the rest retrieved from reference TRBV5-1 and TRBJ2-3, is KAGVTQTPRYLIKTRGQQVTLSCSPISGHRSVSWYQQTPGQGLQFLFEYFSETQRNKGNFPGRFSGRQFSNSRSEMNVSTLELGDSALYLCASSYGTGGRSTDTQYFGPGTRLTVL.

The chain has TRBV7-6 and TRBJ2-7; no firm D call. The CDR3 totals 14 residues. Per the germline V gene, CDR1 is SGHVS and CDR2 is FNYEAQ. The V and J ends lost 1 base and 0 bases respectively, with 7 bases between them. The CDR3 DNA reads TGTGCCAGCAGCTTAGGTTTAGACTCCTACGAGCAGTACTTC. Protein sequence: CASSLGLDSYEQYF.

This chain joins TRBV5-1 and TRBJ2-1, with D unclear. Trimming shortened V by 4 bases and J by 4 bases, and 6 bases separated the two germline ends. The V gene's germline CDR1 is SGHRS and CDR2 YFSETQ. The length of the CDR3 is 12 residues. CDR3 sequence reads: CASSGSYNEQFF. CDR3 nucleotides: TGCGCCAGCAGCGGCAGTTACAATGAGCAGTTCTTC.

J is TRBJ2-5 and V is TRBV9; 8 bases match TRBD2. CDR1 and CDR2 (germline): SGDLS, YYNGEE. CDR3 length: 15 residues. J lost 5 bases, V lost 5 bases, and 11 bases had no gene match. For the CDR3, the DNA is TGTGCCAGCAGTTGGGGGGGGACTAGTGGCGAGACCCAGTACTTC. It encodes CASSWGGTSGETQYF.